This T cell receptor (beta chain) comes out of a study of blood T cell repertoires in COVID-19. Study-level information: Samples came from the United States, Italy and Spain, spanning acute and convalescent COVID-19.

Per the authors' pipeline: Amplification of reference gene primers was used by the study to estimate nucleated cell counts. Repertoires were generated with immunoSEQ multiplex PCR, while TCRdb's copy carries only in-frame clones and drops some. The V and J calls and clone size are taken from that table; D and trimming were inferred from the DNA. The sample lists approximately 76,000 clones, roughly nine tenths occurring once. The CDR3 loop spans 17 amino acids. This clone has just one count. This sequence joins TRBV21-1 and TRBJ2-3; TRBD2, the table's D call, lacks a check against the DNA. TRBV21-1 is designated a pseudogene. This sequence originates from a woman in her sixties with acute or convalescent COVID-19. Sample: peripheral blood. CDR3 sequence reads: CASSKHLAGESTDTQYF. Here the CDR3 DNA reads TGTGCCAGCAGCAAACATTTAGCGGGGGAAAGCACAGATACGCAGTATTTT.